This TCR beta chain was sequenced during a study of shared clonotypes between healthy human individuals. Clones were read by immunoSEQ multiplex PCR, and TCRdb kept only the in-frame ones, dropping some. The sample contains some 1.1 million clones, about 80% of which appear only once. V dropped 5 bases and J dropped 9; count of bases not matched to a gene: 9. The germline V gene has CDR1 MDHEN and CDR2 SYDVKM. This CDR3 contains 14 residues. Input material: memory CD4+ T cells from PBMCs. Specified subset: CD45RA-negative fraction. The clonotype originates from a young man in good health. Some clones in this sample may be carry-over from other donors' samples. The chain couples TRBV28 to TRBJ2-4; 8 nucleotides agree with TRBD2. CDR3 in amino acids: CASSTGGGNSIQYF. In DNA form, the CDR3 reads TGTGCCAGCAGTACCGGGGGGGGCAATAGCATTCAGTACTTC.